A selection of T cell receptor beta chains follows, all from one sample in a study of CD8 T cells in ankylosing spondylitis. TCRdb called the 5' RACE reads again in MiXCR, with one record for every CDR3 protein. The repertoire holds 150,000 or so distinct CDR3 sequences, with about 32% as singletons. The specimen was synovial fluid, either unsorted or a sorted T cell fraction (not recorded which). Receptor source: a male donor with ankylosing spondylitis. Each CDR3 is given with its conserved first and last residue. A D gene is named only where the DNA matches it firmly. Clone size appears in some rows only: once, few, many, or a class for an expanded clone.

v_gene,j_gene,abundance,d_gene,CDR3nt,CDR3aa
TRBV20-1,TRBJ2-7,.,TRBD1,TGCAGTGCTTCTTACAGGGGCTACGAGCAGTACTTC,CSASYRGYEQYF
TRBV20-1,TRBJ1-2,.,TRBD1,TGCAGTGCTAGAGATTTGGGACAGTGGTATGGCTACACCTTC,CSARDLGQWYGYTF
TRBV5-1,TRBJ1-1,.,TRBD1,TGCGCCAGCAGCTTGGGACAGGGCGCCACTGAAGCTTTCTTT,CASSLGQGATEAFF
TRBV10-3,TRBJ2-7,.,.,TGTGCCACGAGTAGGGGCACGACCTACGAGCAGTACTTC,CATSRGTTYEQYF
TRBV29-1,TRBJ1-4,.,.,TGCAGCGCCGGCAAAGGGGGTGAAAAACTGTTTTTT,CSAGKGGEKLFF
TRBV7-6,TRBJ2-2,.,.,TGTGCCAGCAGCTTAAGGGGAGAGGCGAACACCGGGGAGCTGTTTTTT,CASSLRGEANTGELFF
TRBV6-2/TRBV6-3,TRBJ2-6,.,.,TGTGCCAGCAGTTACGGGCTGATAAGCTCTGGGGCCAACGTCCTGACTTTC,CASSYGLISSGANVLTF
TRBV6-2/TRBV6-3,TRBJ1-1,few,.,TGTGCCAGCAGTACAACGACGGTGAACACTGAAGCTTTCTTT,CASSTTTVNTEAFF
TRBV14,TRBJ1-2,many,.,TGTGCCAGCAGCCTTCGGGACGGGTTTTATGGCTACACCTTC,CASSLRDGFYGYTF
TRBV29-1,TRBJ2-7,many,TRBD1,TGCAGCGCTTCACAGGGGGTATCCTACGAGCAGTACTTC,CSASQGVSYEQYF
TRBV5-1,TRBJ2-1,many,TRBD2,TGCGCCAGCAGCAGGCTAGCGGGGGGTCGCTCCTACAATGAGCAGTTCTTC,CASSRLAGGRSYNEQFF
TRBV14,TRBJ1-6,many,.,TGTGCCAGCAGCCTCAGAGGGAACAGAGATTCACCCCTCCACTTT,CASSLRGNRDSPLHF
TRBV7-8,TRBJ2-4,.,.,TGTGCCAGCAGCTTATCACTTAACAACATTCAGTACTTC,CASSLSLNNIQYF
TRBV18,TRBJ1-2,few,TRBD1,TGTGCCAGCTCACCCGACAGGGGTGGCTACACCTTC,CASSPDRGGYTF
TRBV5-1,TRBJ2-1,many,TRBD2,TGCGCCAGCAGCTCTAGCGGGCACCGCTACAATGAGCAGTTCTTC,CASSSSGHRYNEQFF
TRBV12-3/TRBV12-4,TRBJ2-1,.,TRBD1,TGTGCCAGCACGCCGGGGTCGTACAGGGGAAGGGATGAGCAGTTCTTC,CASTPGSYRGRDEQFF
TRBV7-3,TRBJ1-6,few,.,TGTGCCAGCAGCTTATCCCGGAATTCACCCCTCCACTTT,CASSLSRNSPLHF
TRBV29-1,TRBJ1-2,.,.,TGCAGCGTTGATGACCTGTCCACGACAGCTAACTATGGCTACACCTTC,CSVDDLSTTANYGYTF
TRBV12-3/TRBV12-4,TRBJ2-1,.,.,TGTGCCAGCAGTTTTGCCCTTTACAATGAGCAGTTCTTC,CASSFALYNEQFF
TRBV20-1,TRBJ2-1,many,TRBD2,TGCAGTGCTAGAGGGCCGGGGCTAGCGGGGGTTAATGAGCAGTTCTTC,CSARGPGLAGVNEQFF
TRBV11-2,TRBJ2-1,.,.,TGTGCCAGCAGCTTTGAGGTTCGGGGGCGGTTGAATGAGCAGTTCTTC,CASSFEVRGRLNEQFF
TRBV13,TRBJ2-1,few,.,TGTGCCAGCAGCACCCGGGACTCCTCCTACAATGAGCAGTTCTTC,CASSTRDSSYNEQFF
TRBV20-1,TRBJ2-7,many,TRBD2,TGCAGTGCTAGAGATAGTGTTGAGCGGGAGGTATCCTACGAGCAGTACTTC,CSARDSVEREVSYEQYF
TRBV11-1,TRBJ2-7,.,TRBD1,TGTGCCAGCAGCCCCCGGGACAGGGGAAACGAGCAGTACTTC,CASSPRDRGNEQYF
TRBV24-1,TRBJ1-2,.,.,TGTGCCACCATAAGCGGTGGCCTGGATGGGGGACCGGGCTATGGCTACACCTTC,CATISGGLDGGPGYGYTF
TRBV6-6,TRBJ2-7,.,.,TGTGCCAGCAGTCCCCCAGGATGGTACGAGCAGTACTTC,CASSPPGWYEQYF
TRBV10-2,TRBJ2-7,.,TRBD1,TGCGCCAGCAGTGAGGTCGGCAGGGGGCACGAAGGGTCCTACGAGCAGTACTTC,CASSEVGRGHEGSYEQYF
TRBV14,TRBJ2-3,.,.,TGTGCCAGCAGCCAAGGGATTCTGGGAGATACGCAGTATTTT,CASSQGILGDTQYF
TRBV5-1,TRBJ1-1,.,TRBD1,TGCGCCAGCAGCCCGGATGGACAGGGGAGTTCTGAAGCTTTCTTT,CASSPDGQGSSEAFF
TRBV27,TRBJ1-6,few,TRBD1,TGTGCCAGCAGCCCCGGGACAGCAGATTCACCCCTCCACTTT,CASSPGTADSPLHF
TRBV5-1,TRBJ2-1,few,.,TGCGCCAGCAATTGGGGGAATACCTACAATGAGCAGTTCTTC,CASNWGNTYNEQFF
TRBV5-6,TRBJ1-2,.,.,TGTGCCAGCAGCTTGACCCCCGGATCAAACTATGGCTACACCTTC,CASSLTPGSNYGYTF
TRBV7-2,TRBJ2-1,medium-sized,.,TGTGCCAGCAGCTTAGCGCTTCGCCAGAGCTCCTACAATGAGCAGTTCTTC,CASSLALRQSSYNEQFF
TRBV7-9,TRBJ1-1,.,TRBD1,TGTGCCAGCAGCCCCCCCGGGACAGGGAAAACTGAAGCTTTCTTT,CASSPPGTGKTEAFF
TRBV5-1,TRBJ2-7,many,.,TGCGCCAGCAGCTTGGCCCTTAGCGGAGCAAGAGGGACCTACGAGCAGTACTTC,CASSLALSGARGTYEQYF
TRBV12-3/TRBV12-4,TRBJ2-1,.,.,TGTGCCAGCAGTTTAGGCGGGACACCCTACAATGAGCAGTTCTTC,CASSLGGTPYNEQFF